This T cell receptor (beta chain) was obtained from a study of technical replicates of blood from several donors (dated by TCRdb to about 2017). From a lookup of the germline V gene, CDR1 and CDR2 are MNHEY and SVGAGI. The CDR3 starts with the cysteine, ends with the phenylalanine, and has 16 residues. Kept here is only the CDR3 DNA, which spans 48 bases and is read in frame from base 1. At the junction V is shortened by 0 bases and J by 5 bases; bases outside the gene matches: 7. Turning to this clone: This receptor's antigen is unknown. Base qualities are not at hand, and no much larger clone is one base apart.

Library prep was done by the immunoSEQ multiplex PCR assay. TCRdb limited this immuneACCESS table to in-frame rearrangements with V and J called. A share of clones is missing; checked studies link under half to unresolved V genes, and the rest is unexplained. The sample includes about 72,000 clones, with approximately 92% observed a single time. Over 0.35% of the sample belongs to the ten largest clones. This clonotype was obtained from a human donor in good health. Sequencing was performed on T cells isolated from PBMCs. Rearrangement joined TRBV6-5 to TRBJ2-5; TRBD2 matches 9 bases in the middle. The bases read TGTGCCAGCAGTTACTCCTTTAGCGGGAGACGGGAGACCCAGTACTTC. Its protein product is CASSYSFSGRRETQYF.